This entry features one T cell receptor (beta chain) sequence. This entry belongs to a study of blood T cell repertoires in COVID-19. Study background: COVID-19 samples collected from the United States, Italy and Spain covered acute and convalescent phases.

The CDR3 has 14 residues. V was trimmed by 3 bases and J by 4 bases, leaving 10 bases between them. The germline V gene has CDR1 KGHSH and CDR2 LQKENI. In the original processing: For nucleated cells, counts were estimated from reference gene primer amplification. The repertoire was sequenced with immunoSEQ multiplex PCR; TCRdb's copy has only in-frame clones and lacks some. V, J and clone size derive from that table, while D and trimming were established from the DNA sequence. The table records under 200,000 clones, over 75% of them present only once. The receptor's source is a man aged 45-65 years with acute or convalescent COVID-19. This chain joins TRBV18 and TRBJ1-3; no clear D gene. Sample: peripheral blood. The CDR3 DNA reads TGTGCCAGCTCACCGTATGGCTCCGGAAACACCATATATTTT. The encoded protein is CASSPYGSGNTIYF.